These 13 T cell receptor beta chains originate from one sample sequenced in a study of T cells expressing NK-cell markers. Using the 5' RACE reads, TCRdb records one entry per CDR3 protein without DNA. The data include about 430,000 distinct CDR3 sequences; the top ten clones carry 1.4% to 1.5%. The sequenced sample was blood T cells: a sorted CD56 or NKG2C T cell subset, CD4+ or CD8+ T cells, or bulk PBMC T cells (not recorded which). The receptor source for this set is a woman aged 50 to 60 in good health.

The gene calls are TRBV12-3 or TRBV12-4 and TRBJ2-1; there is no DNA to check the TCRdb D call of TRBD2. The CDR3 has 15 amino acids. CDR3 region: CASSLLGLAGNEQFF.

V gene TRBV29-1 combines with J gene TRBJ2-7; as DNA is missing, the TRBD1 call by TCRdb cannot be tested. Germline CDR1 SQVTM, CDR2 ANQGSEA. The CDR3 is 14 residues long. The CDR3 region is CSVNRQGGSYEQYF.

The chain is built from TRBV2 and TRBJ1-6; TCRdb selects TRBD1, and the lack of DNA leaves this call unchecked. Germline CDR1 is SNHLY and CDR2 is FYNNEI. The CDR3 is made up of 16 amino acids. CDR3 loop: CASSETGGTYNSPLHF.

The CDR3 reads CSVLTGGGETQYF. The chain is built from TRBV29-1 and TRBJ2-5; TCRdb picks TRBD2, but there is no DNA to check that call. Germline V gene sequence: CDR1 SQVTM, CDR2 ANQGSEA. The CDR3 covers 13 residues.

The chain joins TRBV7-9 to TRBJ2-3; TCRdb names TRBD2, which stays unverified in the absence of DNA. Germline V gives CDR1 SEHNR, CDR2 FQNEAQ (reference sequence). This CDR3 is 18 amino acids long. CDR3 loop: CASSLAHTSGRVTDTQYF.

CDR3 region: CASSPTRGPRTDTQYF. The chain combines TRBV7-9 with TRBJ2-3; lacking DNA, the TRBD1 call made by TCRdb goes unchecked. Germline V gene lookup returns CDR1 SEHNR and CDR2 FQNEAQ (reference sequence). The CDR3 runs to 16 residues.

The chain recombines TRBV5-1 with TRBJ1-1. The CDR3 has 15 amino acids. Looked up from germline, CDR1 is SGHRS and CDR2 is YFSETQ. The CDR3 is CASSSSPTRGWDAFF.

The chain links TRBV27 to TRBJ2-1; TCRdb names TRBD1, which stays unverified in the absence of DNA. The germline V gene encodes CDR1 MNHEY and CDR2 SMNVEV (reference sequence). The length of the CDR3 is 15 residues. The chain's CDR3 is CASSMDTPSYNEQFF.

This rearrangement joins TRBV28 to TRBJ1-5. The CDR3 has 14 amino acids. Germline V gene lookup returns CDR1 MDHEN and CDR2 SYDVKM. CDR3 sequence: CASSVFGGNQPQHF. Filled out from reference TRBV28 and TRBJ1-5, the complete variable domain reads DVKVTQSSRYLVKRTGEKVFLECVQDMDHENMFWYRQDPGLGLRLIYFSYDVKMKEKGDIPEGYSVSREKKERFSLILESASTNQTSMYLCASSVFGGNQPQHFGDGTRLSIL.

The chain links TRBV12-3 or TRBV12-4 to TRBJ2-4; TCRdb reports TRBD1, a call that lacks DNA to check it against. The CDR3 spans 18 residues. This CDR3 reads CASSLGWGQGVAKNIQYF.

Here the CDR3 reads CASSSDGGRAADEQFF. The genes are TRBV5-1 and TRBJ2-1; TCRdb picks TRBD2, but there is no DNA to check that call. The CDR3 extends over 16 amino acids. In germline, CDR1 is SGHRS, CDR2 YFSETQ.

The CDR3 loop reads CSVSNPGTGSGNTIYF. The V gene is TRBV29-1, the J gene TRBJ1-3; the TCRdb call, TRBD1, lacks DNA for checking. There are 16 residues in the CDR3. The germline V gene has CDR1 SQVTM and CDR2 ANQGSEA.

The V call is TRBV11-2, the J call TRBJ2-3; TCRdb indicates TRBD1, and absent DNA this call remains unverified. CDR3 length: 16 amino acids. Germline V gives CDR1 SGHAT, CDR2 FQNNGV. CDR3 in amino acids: CASSSWDRRSTDTQYF.